This TCR beta chain was obtained from a study of T cells in Graves' hyperthyroidism and ophthalmopathy. Study background: Specimen type is peripheral blood, collected at initial diagnosis prior to any treatment.

RNA transcripts provided the source from which TCR beta CDR3 regions were amplified. An initial round of RT-PCR targeting the TCR CDR3 relied on the HTBI primer set. TCRdb recomputed calls from the multiplex PCR reads with MiXCR, one row per CDR3 protein. The table includes around 560,000 distinct CDR3 sequences, around 15% detected once. Germline loops: CDR1 MNHEY, CDR2 SVGEGT. The CDR3 runs to 14 residues. Trimming shortened V by 10 bases and J by 8 bases, and 21 bases separated the two germline ends. Notes on the study in general: Expanded thyroid clonotypes (above 0.001) were mostly also found in blood.

On this clonotype itself: Its antigen is not identified.

The sequenced material came from blood. The source of this sequence is a woman aged 18-29 years with Graves' hyperthyroidism. The genes are TRBV6-2 or TRBV6-3 and TRBJ2-1, with a weak D call TRBD1 (6 bases). CDR3 nucleotide sequence: TGTGCCACCCAGGACAGTCTCTCGGTAGATGAGCAGTTCTTC. This translates into CATQDSLSVDEQFF.